The clone carrying this TCR beta chain came up a few times. The junction departs from germline at one end; a sequencing error may be responsible. The data were obtained in a study of T cells after yellow fever vaccination. TCRdb re-called the 5' RACE reads with MiXCR, one entry per CDR3 protein. The sample lists 550,000 to 750,000 distinct CDR3 sequences, roughly 13% occurring once. The CDR3 sequence is 12 residues long. The germline gives CDR1 MNHNY, CDR2 SVGAGI (reference sequence). The V call is TRBV6-6, the J call TRBJ2-7; no clear D gene. The sample was PBMCs, taken on the day of the yellow fever booster vaccination. This sequence was found in a man aged 25-45 years who received the YFV17D yellow fever vaccine. DNA of the CDR3: TGTGCCAGCAGCCTCTTAAAAGACGATCAGTACTTC. Residues: CASSLLKDDQYF.